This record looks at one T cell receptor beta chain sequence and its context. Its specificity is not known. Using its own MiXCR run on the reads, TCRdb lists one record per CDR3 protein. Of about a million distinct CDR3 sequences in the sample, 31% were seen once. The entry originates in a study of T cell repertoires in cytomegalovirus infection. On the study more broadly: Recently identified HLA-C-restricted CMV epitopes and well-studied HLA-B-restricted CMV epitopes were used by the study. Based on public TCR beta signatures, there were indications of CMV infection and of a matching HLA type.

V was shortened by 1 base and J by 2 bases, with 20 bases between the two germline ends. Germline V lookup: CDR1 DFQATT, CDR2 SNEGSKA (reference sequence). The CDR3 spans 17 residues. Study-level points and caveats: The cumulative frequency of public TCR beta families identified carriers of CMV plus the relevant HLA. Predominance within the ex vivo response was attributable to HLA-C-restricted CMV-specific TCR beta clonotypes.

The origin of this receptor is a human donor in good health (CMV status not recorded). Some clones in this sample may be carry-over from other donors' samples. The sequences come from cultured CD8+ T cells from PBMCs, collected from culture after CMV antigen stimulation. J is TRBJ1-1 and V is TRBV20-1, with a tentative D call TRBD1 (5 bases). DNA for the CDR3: TGCAGTGCTAGAGGACTCGGGGCTTTGAGGAAAAACACTGAAGCTTTCTTT. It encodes CSARGLGALRKNTEAFF.